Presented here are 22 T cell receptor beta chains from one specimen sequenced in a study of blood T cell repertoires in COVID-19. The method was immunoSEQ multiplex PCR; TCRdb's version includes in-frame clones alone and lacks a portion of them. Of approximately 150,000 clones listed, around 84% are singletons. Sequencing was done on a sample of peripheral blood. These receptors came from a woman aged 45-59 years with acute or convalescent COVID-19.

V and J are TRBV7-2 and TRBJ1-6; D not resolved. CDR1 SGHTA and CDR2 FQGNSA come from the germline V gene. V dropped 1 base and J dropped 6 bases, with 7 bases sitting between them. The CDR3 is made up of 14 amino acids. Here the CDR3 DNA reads TGTGCCAGCAGCTTAGGTCTCCTTAATTCACCCCTCCACTTT. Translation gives CASSLGLLNSPLHF.

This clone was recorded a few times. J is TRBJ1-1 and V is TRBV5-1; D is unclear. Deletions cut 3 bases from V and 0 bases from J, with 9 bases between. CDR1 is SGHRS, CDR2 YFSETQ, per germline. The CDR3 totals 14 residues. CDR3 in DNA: TGCGCCAGCAGCTACCAATACATGAACACTGAAGCTTTCTTT. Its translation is CASSYQYMNTEAFF.

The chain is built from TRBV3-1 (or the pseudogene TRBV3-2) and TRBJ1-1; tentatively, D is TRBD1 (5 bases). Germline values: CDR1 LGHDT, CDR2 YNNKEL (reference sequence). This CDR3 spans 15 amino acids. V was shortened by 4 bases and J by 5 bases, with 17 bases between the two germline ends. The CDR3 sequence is CASSPGRGVRTEAFF. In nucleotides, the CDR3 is TGTGCCAGCAGCCCTGGGAGGGGTGTAAGGACTGAAGCTTTCTTT.

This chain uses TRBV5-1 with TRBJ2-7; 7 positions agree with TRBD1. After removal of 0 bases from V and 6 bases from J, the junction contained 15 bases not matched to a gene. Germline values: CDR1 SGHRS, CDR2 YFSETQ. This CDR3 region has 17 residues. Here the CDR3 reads CASSLAARQGLNSEQYF. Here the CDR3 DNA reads TGCGCCAGCAGCTTGGCCGCCCGACAGGGATTAAACAGCGAGCAGTACTTC. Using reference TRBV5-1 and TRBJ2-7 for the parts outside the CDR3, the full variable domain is KAGVTQTPRYLIKTRGQQVTLSCSPISGHRSVSWYQQTPGQGLQFLFEYFSETQRNKGNFPGRFSGRQFSNSRSEMNVSTLELGDSALYLCASSLAARQGLNSEQYFGPGTRLTVT.

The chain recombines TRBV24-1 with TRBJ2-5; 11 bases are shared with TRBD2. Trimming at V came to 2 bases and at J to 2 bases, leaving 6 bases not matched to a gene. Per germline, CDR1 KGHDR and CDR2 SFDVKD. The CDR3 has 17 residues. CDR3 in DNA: TGTGCCACCAGTGATTCTACTAGCGGGGGATTTCAAGAGACCCAGTACTTC. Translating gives CATSDSTSGGFQETQYF.

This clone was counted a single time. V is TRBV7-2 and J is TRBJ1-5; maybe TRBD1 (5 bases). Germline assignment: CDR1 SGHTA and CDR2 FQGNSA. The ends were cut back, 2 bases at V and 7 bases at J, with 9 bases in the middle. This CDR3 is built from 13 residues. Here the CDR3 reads CASSLSGEQPQHF. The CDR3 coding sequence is TGTGCCAGCAGCTTATCGGGGGAGCAGCCCCAGCATTTT.

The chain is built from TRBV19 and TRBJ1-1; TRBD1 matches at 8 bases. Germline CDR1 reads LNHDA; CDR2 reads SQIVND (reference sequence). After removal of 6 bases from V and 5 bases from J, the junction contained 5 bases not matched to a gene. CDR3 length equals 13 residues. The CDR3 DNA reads TGTGCCAGTAGCCAGACAGGGGAAACTGAAGCTTTCTTT. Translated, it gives CASSQTGETEAFF.

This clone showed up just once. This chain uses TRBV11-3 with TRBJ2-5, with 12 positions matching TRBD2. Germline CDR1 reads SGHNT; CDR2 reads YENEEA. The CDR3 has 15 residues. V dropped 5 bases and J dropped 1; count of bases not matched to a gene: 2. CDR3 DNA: TGTGCCAGCAGCAAACTAGCGGGGGGCCAAGAGACCCAGTACTTC. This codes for CASSKLAGGQETQYF.

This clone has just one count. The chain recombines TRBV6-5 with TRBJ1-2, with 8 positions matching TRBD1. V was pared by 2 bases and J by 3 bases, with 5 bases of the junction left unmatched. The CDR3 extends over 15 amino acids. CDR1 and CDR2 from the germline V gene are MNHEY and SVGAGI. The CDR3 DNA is TGTGCCAGCAGTTACGCTGGACAGGGAGACTATGGCTACACCTTC. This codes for CASSYAGQGDYGYTF.

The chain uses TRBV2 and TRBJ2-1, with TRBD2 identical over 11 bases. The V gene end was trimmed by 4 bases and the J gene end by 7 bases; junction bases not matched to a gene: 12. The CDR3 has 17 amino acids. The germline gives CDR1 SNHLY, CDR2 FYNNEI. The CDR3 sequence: CASSGGSGGALGNEQFF. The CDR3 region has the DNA TGTGCCAGCAGTGGAGGTAGCGGGGGGGCCTTAGGGAATGAGCAGTTCTTC.

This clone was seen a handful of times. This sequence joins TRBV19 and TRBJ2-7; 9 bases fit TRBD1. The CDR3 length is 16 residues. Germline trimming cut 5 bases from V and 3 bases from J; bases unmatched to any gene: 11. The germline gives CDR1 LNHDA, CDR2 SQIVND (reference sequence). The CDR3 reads CASSPPTSTGGYEQYF. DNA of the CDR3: TGTGCCAGTAGTCCTCCGACATCGACAGGGGGCTACGAGCAGTACTTC.

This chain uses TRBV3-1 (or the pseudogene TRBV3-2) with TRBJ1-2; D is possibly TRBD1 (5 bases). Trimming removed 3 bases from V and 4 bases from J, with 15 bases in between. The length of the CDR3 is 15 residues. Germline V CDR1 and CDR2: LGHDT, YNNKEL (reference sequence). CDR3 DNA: TGTGCCAGCAGCCATGGTTATCAGGGTCGCTATGGCTACACCTTC. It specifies CASSHGYQGRYGYTF.

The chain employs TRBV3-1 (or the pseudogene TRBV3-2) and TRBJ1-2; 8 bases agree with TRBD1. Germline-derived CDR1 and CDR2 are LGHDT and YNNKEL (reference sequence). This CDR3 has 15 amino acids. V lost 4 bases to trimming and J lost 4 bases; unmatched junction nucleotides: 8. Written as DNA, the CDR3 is TGTGCCAGCAGCCCTCGGACAGGGTCGACCTATGGCTACACCTTC. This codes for CASSPRTGSTYGYTF.

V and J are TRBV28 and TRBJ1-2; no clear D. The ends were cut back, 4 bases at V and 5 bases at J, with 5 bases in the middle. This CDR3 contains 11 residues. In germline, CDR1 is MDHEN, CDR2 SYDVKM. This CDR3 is CASSSQYGYTF. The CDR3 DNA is TGTGCCAGCAGTTCTCAGTATGGCTACACCTTC.

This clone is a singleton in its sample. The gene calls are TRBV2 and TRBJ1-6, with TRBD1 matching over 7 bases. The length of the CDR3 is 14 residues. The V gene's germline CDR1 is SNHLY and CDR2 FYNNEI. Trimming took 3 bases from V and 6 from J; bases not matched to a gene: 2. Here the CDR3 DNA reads TGTGCCAGCAGTGAGGGACAGCCTAATTCACCCCTCCACTTT. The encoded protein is CASSEGQPNSPLHF. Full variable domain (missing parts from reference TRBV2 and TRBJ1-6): EPEVTQTPSHQVTQMGQEVILRCVPISNHLYFYWYRQILGQKVEFLVSFYNNEISEKSEIFDDQFSVERPDGSNFTLKIRSTKLEDSAMYFCASSEGQPNSPLHFGNGTRLTVT.

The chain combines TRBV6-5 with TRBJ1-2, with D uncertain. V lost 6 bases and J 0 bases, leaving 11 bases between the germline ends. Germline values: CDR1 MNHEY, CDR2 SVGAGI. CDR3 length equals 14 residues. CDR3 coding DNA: TGTGCCAGCAGCCGAGGGAAAACTAACTATGGCTACACCTTC. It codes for CASSRGKTNYGYTF.

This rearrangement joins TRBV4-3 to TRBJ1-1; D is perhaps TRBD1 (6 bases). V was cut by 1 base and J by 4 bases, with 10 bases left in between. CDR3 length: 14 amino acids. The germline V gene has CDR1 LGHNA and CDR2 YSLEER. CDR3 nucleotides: TGCGCCAGCAGCCAAGCAGGGGCGACCACTGAAGCTTTCTTT. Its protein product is CASSQAGATTEAFF.

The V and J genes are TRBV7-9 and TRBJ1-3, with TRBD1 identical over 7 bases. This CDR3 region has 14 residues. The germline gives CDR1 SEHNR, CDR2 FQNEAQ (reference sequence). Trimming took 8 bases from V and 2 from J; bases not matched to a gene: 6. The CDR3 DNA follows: TGTGCCAGCCAACGGGGACAGCCTGGAAACACCATATATTTT. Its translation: CASQRGQPGNTIYF.

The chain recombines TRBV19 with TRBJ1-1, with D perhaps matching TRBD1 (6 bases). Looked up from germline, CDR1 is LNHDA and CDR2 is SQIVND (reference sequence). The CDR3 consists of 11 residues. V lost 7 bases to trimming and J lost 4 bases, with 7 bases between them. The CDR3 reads CASKGGTEAFF. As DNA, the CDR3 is TGTGCCAGTAAAGGGGGCACTGAAGCTTTCTTT.

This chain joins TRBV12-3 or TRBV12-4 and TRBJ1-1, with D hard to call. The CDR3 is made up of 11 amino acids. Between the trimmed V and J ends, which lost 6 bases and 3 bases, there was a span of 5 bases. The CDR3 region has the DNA TGTGCCAGCAGGCGGTACACTGAAGCTTTCTTT. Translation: CASRRYTEAFF.

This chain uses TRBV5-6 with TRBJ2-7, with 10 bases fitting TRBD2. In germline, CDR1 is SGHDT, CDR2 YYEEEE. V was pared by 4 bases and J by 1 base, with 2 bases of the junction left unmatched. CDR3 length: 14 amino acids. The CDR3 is CASSILAGSYEQYF. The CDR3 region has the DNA TGTGCCAGCAGCATACTAGCGGGGTCCTACGAGCAGTACTTC.

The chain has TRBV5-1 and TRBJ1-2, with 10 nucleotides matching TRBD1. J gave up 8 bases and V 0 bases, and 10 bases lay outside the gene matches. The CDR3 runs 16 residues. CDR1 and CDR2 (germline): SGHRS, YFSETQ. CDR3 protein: CASSLGAGQGDKGYTF. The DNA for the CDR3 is TGCGCCAGCAGCTTGGGGGCCGGACAGGGGGATAAGGGCTACACCTTC.